A single sample is the source of the 11 T cell receptor beta chains below, sequenced in a study of blood T cell repertoires in COVID-19. The table came from immunoSEQ multiplex PCR; TCRdb's copy has only in-frame clones and leaves some out. The table includes 100,000 to 150,000 clones, 86% detected once. Sequencing was done on a sample of peripheral blood. Receptor source: a woman in her sixties or seventies with COVID-19, enrolled during active disease.

The chain combines TRBV28 with TRBJ2-7; 9 bases align to TRBD1. Germline loops: CDR1 MDHEN, CDR2 SYDVKM. V dropped 3 bases and J dropped 6; count of bases not matched to a gene: 9. This CDR3 has 15 amino acids. CDR3 nucleotide sequence: TGTGCCAGCAGTTTCCGGGACAGGGCAGTCGGCGAGCAGTACTTC. This gives the protein CASSFRDRAVGEQYF.

V gene TRBV4-2 combines with J gene TRBJ2-4, with 14 bases fitting TRBD2. This CDR3 has 20 residues. Germline CDR1 LGHNA, CDR2 YNFKEQ. Germline trimming cut 0 bases from V and 0 bases from J; bases unmatched to any gene: 7. This chain's CDR3 is CASSQDPGLAGGTAKNIQYF. CDR3 in DNA: TGTGCCAGCAGCCAAGACCCCGGACTAGCGGGGGGCACAGCCAAAAACATTCAGTACTTC.

This chain links TRBV29-1 with TRBJ1-1; D gene uncertain. Germline V gene lookup returns CDR1 SQVTM and CDR2 ANQGSEA. The V gene lost 5 bases and the J gene lost 4 bases, with 11 bases spanning the gap. The CDR3 contains 12 residues. The CDR3 protein is CSVSEVFTEAFF. CDR3 DNA: TGCAGCGTTTCGGAGGTGTTCACTGAAGCTTTCTTT.

The gene calls are TRBV19 and TRBJ2-3; the match to TRBD1 covers 9 bases. The germline V gene has CDR1 LNHDA and CDR2 SQIVND (reference sequence). The CDR3 loop spans 15 amino acids. V shed 4 bases and J 4 bases; nucleotides not matched to a gene: 6. DNA of the CDR3: TGTGCCAGTAGTACGTTACAGGGGGCCTCAGATACGCAGTATTTT. This encodes CASSTLQGASDTQYF. Drawing the rest from reference TRBV19 and TRBJ2-3, the complete variable domain is DGGITQSPKYLFRKEGQNVTLSCEQNLNHDAMYWYRQDPGQGLRLIYYSQIVNDFQKGDIAEGYSVSREKKESFPLTVTSAQKNPTAFYLCASSTLQGASDTQYFGPGTRLTVL.

J is TRBJ2-2 and V is TRBV2; possibly TRBD1 for D (6 bases). The CDR3 has 13 amino acids. Germline loops: CDR1 SNHLY, CDR2 FYNNEI. Between the trimmed V and J ends, which lost 7 bases and 4 bases, there was a span of 10 bases. Written as DNA, the CDR3 is TGTGCCAGCAAGGTGGACAGCACCGGGGAGCTGTTTTTT. Protein sequence: CASKVDSTGELFF.

The chain carries TRBV4-1 and TRBJ1-2, with 7 bases lining up with TRBD1. With 4 bases clipped from V and 5 bases from J, the junction kept 7 bases outside the gene matches. Germline V gives CDR1 MGHRA, CDR2 YSYEKL. This CDR3 contains 14 residues. The CDR3 is CASSPQGYLYGYTF. DNA of the CDR3: TGCGCCAGCAGCCCACAGGGGTACCTTTATGGCTACACCTTC.

This clone was seen just once. The rearrangement links TRBV4-1 to TRBJ1-2; no definite D call. Looked up from germline, CDR1 is MGHRA and CDR2 is YSYEKL. CDR3 length: 15 residues. V was clipped by 4 bases and J by 4 bases, with 16 bases between them. The chain's CDR3 is CASSPPEARLYGYTF. The CDR3 bases are TGCGCCAGCAGCCCCCCCGAGGCTCGGCTCTATGGCTACACCTTC.

The chain links TRBV28 to TRBJ1-4, with 7 bases matching TRBD1. With V trimmed by 7 bases and J by 4 bases, 6 bases remained unmatched. Looked up from germline, CDR1 is MDHEN and CDR2 is SYDVKM. The CDR3 is 14 amino acids. The CDR3 reads CASTIGQDNEKLFF. Here the CDR3 DNA reads TGTGCCAGCACCATAGGACAGGATAATGAAAAACTGTTTTTT.

The table lists this clone with a count of one. The chain combines TRBV3-1 (or the pseudogene TRBV3-2) with TRBJ1-4; D uncertain. This CDR3 spans 13 amino acids. V lost 1 base and J 8 bases, leaving 8 bases between the germline ends. Germline loops: CDR1 LGHDT, CDR2 YNNKEL (reference sequence). The CDR3, as DNA: TGTGCCAGCAGCCAAGGGTTGAGCGAAAAACTGTTTTTT. As protein: CASSQGLSEKLFF.

The J gene is TRBJ2-7, the V gene TRBV27, with 8 bases fitting TRBD1. The V and J ends lost 4 bases and 3 bases, in that order; junction bases with no gene match: 17. There are 18 residues in the CDR3. Germline CDR1 and CDR2: MNHEY and SMNVEV (reference sequence). The CDR3 nucleotides read TGTGCCAGCAGTTCTCTGGGGCCTTTTGGACAGGGAAGCTACGAGCAGTACTTC. It codes for CASSSLGPFGQGSYEQYF.

This clone appeared a few times. V is TRBV5-1 and J is TRBJ1-2; TRBD1 is a possible D gene (6 bases). The CDR3 extends over 16 amino acids. Germline V lookup: CDR1 SGHRS, CDR2 YFSETQ. Between the trimmed V and J ends, which lost 4 bases and 0 bases, there was a span of 16 bases. The DNA for the CDR3 is TGCGCCAGCAGCCCCGGAGACAGGAACTCTAACTATGGCTACACCTTC. This translates into CASSPGDRNSNYGYTF.